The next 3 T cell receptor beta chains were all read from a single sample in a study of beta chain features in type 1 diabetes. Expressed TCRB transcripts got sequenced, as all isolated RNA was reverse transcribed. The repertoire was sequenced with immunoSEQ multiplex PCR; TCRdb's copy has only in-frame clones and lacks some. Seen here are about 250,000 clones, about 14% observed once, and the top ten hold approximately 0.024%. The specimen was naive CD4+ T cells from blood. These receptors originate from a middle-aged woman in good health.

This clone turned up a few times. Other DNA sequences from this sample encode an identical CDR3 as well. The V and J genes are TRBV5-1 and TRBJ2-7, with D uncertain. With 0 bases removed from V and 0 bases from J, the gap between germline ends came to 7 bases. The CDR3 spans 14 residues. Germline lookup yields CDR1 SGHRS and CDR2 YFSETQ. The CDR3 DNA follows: TGCGCCAGCAGCTTGGCGGGTAGCTCCTACGAGCAGTACTTC. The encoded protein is CASSLAGSSYEQYF.

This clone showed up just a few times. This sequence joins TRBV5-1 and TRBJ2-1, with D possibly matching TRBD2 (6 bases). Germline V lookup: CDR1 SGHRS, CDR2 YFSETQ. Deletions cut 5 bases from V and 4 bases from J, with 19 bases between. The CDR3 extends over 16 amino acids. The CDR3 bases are TGCGCCAGCAGGTCCGCTGGGCGGGGAGAATACAATGAGCAGTTCTTC. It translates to CASRSAGRGEYNEQFF.

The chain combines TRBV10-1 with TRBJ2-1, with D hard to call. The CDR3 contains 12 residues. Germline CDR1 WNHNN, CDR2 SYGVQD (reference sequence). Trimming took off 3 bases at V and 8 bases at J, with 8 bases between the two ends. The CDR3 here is CASSDRPDEQFF. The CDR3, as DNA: TGCGCCAGCAGTGACAGGCCAGATGAGCAGTTCTTC.